The entry that follows covers one TCR beta chain sequence. Antigen specificity is unknown. In the naive CD8 group, cells lacked CD45RO and were positively selected for CCR7, so terminally differentiated effector memory CD45RA+ cells were left out. The sample is drawn from a study of shared clonotypes between healthy human individuals. General study results and limits: Relative to clonotypes present in all four donors, those not shared had lower generation probabilities.

Germline V CDR1 and CDR2: SGHDT, YYEEEE. The CDR3 loop spans 16 amino acids. V lost 3 bases and J lost 1; bases outside the gene matches: 7. Only in-frame clones appear in the TCRdb table, and some are missing; sequencing was by immunoSEQ multiplex PCR. The sample yields fewer than 700,000 clones, approximately 95% seen once. The sample taken for sequencing was naive CD8+ T cells sorted from blood. The V and J genes are TRBV5-6 and TRBJ2-3, with 8 bases aligning to TRBD2. This clonotype was sampled from a woman between 25 and 40 years old in good health. CDR3 sequence reads: CASSSMTSEGTDTQYF. CDR3 in DNA: TGTGCCAGCAGCTCCATGACTAGCGAGGGCACAGATACGCAGTATTTT.